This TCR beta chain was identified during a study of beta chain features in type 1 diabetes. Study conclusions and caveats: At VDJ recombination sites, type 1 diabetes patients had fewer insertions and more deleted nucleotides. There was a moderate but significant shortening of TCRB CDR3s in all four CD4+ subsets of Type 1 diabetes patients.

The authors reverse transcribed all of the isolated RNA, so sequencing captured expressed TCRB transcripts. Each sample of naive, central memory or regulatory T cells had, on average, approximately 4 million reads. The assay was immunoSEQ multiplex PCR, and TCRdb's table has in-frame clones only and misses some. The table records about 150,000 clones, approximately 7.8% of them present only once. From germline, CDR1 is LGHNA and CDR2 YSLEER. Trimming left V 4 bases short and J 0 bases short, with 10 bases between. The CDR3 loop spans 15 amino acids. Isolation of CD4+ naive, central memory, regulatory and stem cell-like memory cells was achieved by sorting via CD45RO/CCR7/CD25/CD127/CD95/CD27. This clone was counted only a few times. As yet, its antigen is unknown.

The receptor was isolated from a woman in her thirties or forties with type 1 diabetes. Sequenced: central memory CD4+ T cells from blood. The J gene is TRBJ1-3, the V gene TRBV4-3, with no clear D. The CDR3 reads CASSRVVSSGNTIYF. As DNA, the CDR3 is TGCGCCAGCAGCCGAGTCGTTAGCTCTGGAAACACCATATATTTT.